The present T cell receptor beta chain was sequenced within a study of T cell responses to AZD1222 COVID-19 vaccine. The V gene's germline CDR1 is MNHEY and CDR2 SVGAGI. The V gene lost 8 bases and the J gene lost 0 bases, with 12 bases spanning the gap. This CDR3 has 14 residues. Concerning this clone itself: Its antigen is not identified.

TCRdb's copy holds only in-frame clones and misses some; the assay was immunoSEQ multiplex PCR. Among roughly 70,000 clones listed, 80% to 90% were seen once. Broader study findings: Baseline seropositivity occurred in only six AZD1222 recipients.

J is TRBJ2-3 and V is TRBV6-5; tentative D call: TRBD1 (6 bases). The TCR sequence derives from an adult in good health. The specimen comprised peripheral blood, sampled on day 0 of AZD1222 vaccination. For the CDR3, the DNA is TGTGCCAGCTACAGGGCGGAAAGCACAGATACGCAGTATTTT. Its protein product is CASYRAESTDTQYF.